Below are 32 T cell receptor beta chains sequenced from a single sample in a study of identical twins. TCRdb re-called the 5' RACE reads with MiXCR, one entry per CDR3 protein. The sample contains about 570,000 distinct CDR3 sequences, 9% to 10% of which appear only once. These records were also assigned to another study, of yellow fever vaccine responses in identical twins.

The sample consisted of PBMCs. These receptor sequences come from a woman between 18 and 29 years old in good health.

This clonotype was counted ten times or more. V is TRBV7-2 and J is TRBJ1-5, with a possible D match to TRBD1 (6 bases). This CDR3 is 14 amino acids long. The germline V and J ends were trimmed by 5 bases and 5 bases, with 13 bases remaining between them. CDR1 and CDR2 from the germline V gene are SGHTA and FQGNSA. The CDR3: CASSLNGGDQPQHF. The CDR3 DNA reads as TGTGCCAGCAGCCTGAATGGGGGCGATCAGCCCCAGCATTTT.

Only a few counts were recorded for this clonotype. V and J are TRBV20-1 and TRBJ2-1, with 10 bases aligning to TRBD1. CDR3 length: 17 amino acids. Germline V CDR1 and CDR2: DFQATT, SNEGSKA (reference sequence). Losses at the gene ends were 3 bases for V and 4 bases for J; bases not matched to a gene: 12. CDR3 sequence (DNA): TGCAGTGCTAGTAGCGGTGGGACAGGGGCTATATACAATGAGCAGTTCTTC. This codes for CSASSGGTGAIYNEQFF.

The rearrangement uses TRBV20-1 and TRBJ2-1; 7 positions agree with TRBD2. Germline values: CDR1 DFQATT, CDR2 SNEGSKA (reference sequence). J lost 7 bases, V lost 5 bases, and 23 bases had no gene match. The CDR3 consists of 18 residues. As DNA, the CDR3 is TGCAGTGCTTCTAAAGTGTTACCGGGACTATTGATAATTAATGAGCAGTTCTTC. As protein: CSASKVLPGLLIINEQFF.

This clonotype was counted a few times. V and J are TRBV10-2 and TRBJ2-5, with 11 nucleotides matching TRBD2. The germline CDR1 and CDR2 sequences are WSHSY and SAAADI. V lost 7 bases and J lost 1; bases outside the gene matches: 5. The length of the CDR3 is 15 residues. For the CDR3, the DNA is TGCGCCAGCACCCGGGGACTAGCGGTCCAAGAGACCCAGTACTTC. The encoded protein is CASTRGLAVQETQYF.

This clonotype appeared a few times. The chain carries TRBV20-1 and TRBJ2-3; D remains unclear. Germline V CDR1 and CDR2: DFQATT, SNEGSKA (reference sequence). The CDR3 loop spans 12 amino acids. The chain's CDR3 is CSTNGVTDTQYF. In DNA, the CDR3 is TGCAGCACTAACGGCGTCACAGATACGCAGTATTTT.

The V and J genes are TRBV10-1 and TRBJ2-1, with 7 nucleotides matching TRBD2. V shed 4 bases, J shed 2 bases, and the junction held 2 bases outside the gene matches. Germline values: CDR1 WNHNN, CDR2 SYGVQD (reference sequence). The CDR3 spans 14 residues. The CDR3 DNA reads TGCGCCAGCAGTGCCCGGGAGGCCTACAATGAGCAGTTCTTC. It codes for CASSAREAYNEQFF.

This clonotype has more than one count but fewer than ten. This chain joins TRBV29-1 and TRBJ2-2; D possibly uses TRBD1 or TRBD2 (5 bases each). Trimming left V 4 bases short and J 0 bases short, with 9 bases between. The CDR3 spans 14 residues. Germline assignment: CDR1 SQVTM and CDR2 ANQGSEA. The CDR3 DNA reads TGCAGCGTTGTTGGGGGTGCGAACACCGGGGAGCTGTTTTTT. This translates into CSVVGGANTGELFF.

This clonotype was observed a handful of times. This chain uses TRBV7-8 with TRBJ2-2; D gene uncertain. Germline V gives CDR1 SGHVS, CDR2 FQNEAQ. This CDR3 is 15 amino acids long. V dropped 5 bases and J dropped 5 bases, with 15 bases sitting between them. The CDR3 DNA is TGTGCCAGCAGCCCGACCGACGTGGCGACCGGGGAGCTGTTTTTT. Protein sequence: CASSPTDVATGELFF.

This clonotype showed up many times. The genes are TRBV7-9 and TRBJ2-3, with 7 nucleotides matching TRBD2. V shed 5 bases, J shed 5 bases, and the junction held 13 bases outside the gene matches. Germline lookup yields CDR1 SEHNR and CDR2 FQNEAQ (reference sequence). CDR3 length: 16 residues. DNA for the CDR3: TGTGCCAGCAGCCCGCGAGGGCGGGAGAGTTTAGATACGCAGTATTTT. Its translation: CASSPRGRESLDTQYF.

This clonotype showed up just a few times. The gene calls are TRBV10-3 and TRBJ2-1; D is possibly TRBD2 (6 bases). CDR1 is ENHRY, CDR2 SYGVKD, per germline. This CDR3 is built from 15 residues. The ends were cut back, 2 bases at V and 2 bases at J, with 10 bases in the middle. The CDR3 sequence is CAISEGGDPYNEQFF. The CDR3 DNA reads as TGTGCCATCAGTGAGGGAGGGGACCCCTACAATGAGCAGTTCTTC.

The rearrangement links TRBV20-1 to TRBJ2-1; TRBD2 agrees at 15 bases. CDR3 length: 16 amino acids. Germline CDR1 and CDR2: DFQATT and SNEGSKA (reference sequence). V shed 1 base, J shed 9 bases, and the junction held 7 bases outside the gene matches. The CDR3 is CSARVRTSGRAAEQFF. The CDR3 nucleotides read TGCAGTGCTAGAGTTCGGACTAGCGGGAGGGCGGCTGAGCAGTTCTTC.

This clonotype was observed once. V is TRBV4-3 and J is TRBJ2-7; TRBD2 matches 9 bases. This CDR3 region has 16 residues. Germline-derived CDR1 and CDR2 are LGHNA and YSLEER. Unmatched junction bases numbered 6, after V lost 0 bases and J lost 3 bases. The CDR3 DNA is TGCGCCAGCAGCCAAGATCGGGCTAGCGGGGACTACGAGCAGTACTTC. Encoded protein: CASSQDRASGDYEQYF.

The V call is TRBV20-1, the J call TRBJ1-5; TRBD1 agrees at 7 bases. CDR3 length: 14 amino acids. CDR1 is DFQATT, CDR2 SNEGSKA, per germline (reference sequence). J was trimmed by 6 bases and V by 0 bases; bases with no gene match: 5. CDR3 bases: TGCAGTGCTAGAGAGGGAGGGGGCGGTCAGCCCCAGCATTTT. As protein: CSAREGGGGQPQHF.

In its sample, this clonotype was seen a few times. The V call is TRBV27, the J call TRBJ2-5, with 9 bases that match TRBD2. CDR3 size: 15 residues. The J segment lost 2 bases and the V segment lost 6 bases, leaving 7 bases of the junction unmatched. Germline lookup yields CDR1 MNHEY and CDR2 SMNVEV (reference sequence). The CDR3 bases are TGTGCCAGCAGCCCGGACCTAGCGGGACAAGAGACCCAGTACTTC. Protein: CASSPDLAGQETQYF.

Points on this clonotype: The junction departs from germline at one end; a sequencing error may be responsible. V gene TRBV20-1 combines with J gene TRBJ1-5; 9 nucleotides match TRBD1. This CDR3 contains 17 residues. Germline V lookup: CDR1 DFQATT, CDR2 SNEGSKA (reference sequence). The CDR3 protein is CCARDLDRGDSNQPQHF. The CDR3 region has the DNA TGCTGTGCTAGAGATCTGGACAGGGGAGATAGCAATCAGCCCCAGCATTTT.

This clonotype was seen more than once but under ten times. This chain connects TRBV29-1 to TRBJ2-7; no clear D. CDR3 length: 12 amino acids. V lost 4 bases, J lost 2 bases, and 9 bases lay in between. Germline assignment: CDR1 SQVTM and CDR2 ANQGSEA. CDR3 DNA: TGCAGCGTTGCGGCAGGAACCTACGAGCAGTACTTC. Its translation: CSVAAGTYEQYF.

This clonotype was found many times. The chain links TRBV15 to TRBJ1-5; D remains ambiguous. Germline V gene sequence: CDR1 LNHNV, CDR2 YYDKDF (reference sequence). Trimming stripped 0 bases from V and 6 bases from J, with 12 bases between. The CDR3 loop spans 15 amino acids. Written as DNA, the CDR3 is TGTGCCACCAGCAGAGAGCGGGCGGCGGGTCAGCCCCAGCATTTT. Its protein is CATSRERAAGQPQHF. The entire variable domain, with the rest obtained from reference TRBV15 and TRBJ1-5, is as follows: DAMVIQNPRYQVTQFGKPVTLSCSQTLNHNVMYWYQQKSSQAPKLLFHYYDKDFNNEADTPDNFQSRRPNTSFCFLDIRSPGLGDTAMYLCATSRERAAGQPQHFGDGTRLSIL.

Ten or more counts support this clonotype. This CDR3 reads CASSLESASTDTQYF. CDR3 in DNA: TGCGCCAGCAGCTTGGAGTCGGCTAGCACAGATACGCAGTATTTT. J is TRBJ2-3 and V is TRBV5-1, with no clear D. Deletions cut 0 bases from V and 0 bases from J, with 8 bases between. This CDR3 comprises 15 residues. From germline, CDR1 is SGHRS and CDR2 YFSETQ.

The chain employs TRBV12-3 or TRBV12-4 and TRBJ2-3, with 14 bases matching TRBD2. This CDR3 is 16 amino acids long. With V trimmed by 5 bases and J by 4 bases, 5 bases remained unmatched. CDR3: CASSTRTSGRPDTQYF. The CDR3 DNA reads TGTGCCAGCAGTACCCGGACTAGCGGGAGGCCAGATACGCAGTATTTT.

This clonotype has more than one count but fewer than ten. J is TRBJ2-5 and V is TRBV6-5, with 14 bases that match TRBD2. V lost 2 bases to trimming and J lost 7 bases; unmatched junction nucleotides: 9. The CDR3 is made up of 17 amino acids. Germline V gives CDR1 MNHEY, CDR2 SVGAGI. The CDR3 nucleotides read TGTGCCAGCAGTTACAGGACTAGCGGGAGGCGAGTGTGGACCCAGTACTTC. This gives the protein CASSYRTSGRRVWTQYF.

This clonotype has just a few counts. The chain is built from TRBV3-1 and TRBJ1-2, with TRBD1 identical over 7 bases. This CDR3 spans 14 amino acids. Germline CDR1 LGHDT, CDR2 YNNKEL (reference sequence). V shed 6 bases, J shed 1 base, and the junction held 5 bases outside the gene matches. CDR3: CASRRQGNNYGYTF. DNA for the CDR3: TGTGCCAGCAGGCGACAGGGAAATAACTATGGCTACACCTTC.

In its sample, this clonotype was seen a few times. The J gene is TRBJ2-1, the V gene TRBV2; D remains unclear. The CDR3 covers 14 residues. The V gene's germline CDR1 is SNHLY and CDR2 FYNNEI. V was cut by 3 bases and J by 3 bases, with 9 bases left in between. Here the CDR3 reads CASSEFGFYNEQFF. The CDR3 DNA reads as TGTGCCAGCAGTGAGTTCGGGTTCTACAATGAGCAGTTCTTC.

This clonotype was seen a handful of times. This chain's CDR3 is CASSSQTGTDTQYF. Written as DNA, the CDR3 is TGCGCCAGCAGCTCGCAGACAGGGACAGATACGCAGTATTTT. V gene TRBV5-1 combines with J gene TRBJ2-3; 7 bases fit TRBD1. In germline, CDR1 is SGHRS, CDR2 YFSETQ. CDR3 length: 14 amino acids. J gave up 3 bases and V 3 bases, and 4 bases lay outside the gene matches.

At least ten counts were recorded for this clonotype. The gene calls are TRBV29-1 and TRBJ2-1; TRBD2 matches at 7 bases. This CDR3 contains 14 residues. The ends lost 1 base at V and 6 bases at J; junction bases unmatched: 6. Germline V lookup: CDR1 SQVTM, CDR2 ANQGSEA. The CDR3 region has the DNA TGCAGCGTTGAAGGGACTAGGGGTGCCAATGAGCAGTTCTTC. Residues: CSVEGTRGANEQFF.

This clonotype was found many times. The genes are TRBV24-1 and TRBJ2-1, with TRBD2 matching 9 bases. Germline V lookup: CDR1 KGHDR, CDR2 SFDVKD. The V gene end was trimmed by 0 bases and the J gene end by 7 bases; junction bases not matched to a gene: 3. This CDR3 region has 15 residues. CDR3 amino acids: CATSDLTGLANEQFF. In DNA form, the CDR3 reads TGTGCCACCAGTGATTTGACCGGACTAGCGAATGAGCAGTTCTTC.

This clonotype was observed at least ten times. V usage is TRBV7-9 and J usage is TRBJ1-5; D is ambiguous. This CDR3 has 13 residues. V dropped 11 bases and J dropped 5 bases, with 16 bases sitting between them. Germline V lookup: CDR1 SEHNR, CDR2 FQNEAQ (reference sequence). CDR3 loop: CAGQRGRDQPQHF. CDR3 coding DNA: TGTGCCGGCCAGCGTGGTCGGGATCAGCCCCAGCATTTT.

This clonotype was seen a handful of times. The DNA for the CDR3 is TGTGCCTTTGGGACAGACACTGAAGCTTTCTTT. Its translation is CAFGTDTEAFF. The chain links TRBV30 to TRBJ1-1; 7 nucleotides agree with TRBD1. The CDR3 extends over 11 amino acids. Germline V lookup: CDR1 GTSNPN, CDR2 SVGIG (reference sequence). With V trimmed by 7 bases and J by 3 bases, 2 bases remained unmatched.

There are many counts of this clonotype. CDR3 nucleotide sequence: TGTGCCAGCAGCACGACAGGCAATGAGCAGTTCTTC. It yields the protein CASSTTGNEQFF. This chain joins TRBV6-5 and TRBJ2-1, with a possible D match to TRBD1 (6 bases). V lost 6 bases and J lost 6, with 9 bases in between. Germline-derived CDR1 and CDR2 are MNHEY and SVGAGI. This CDR3 comprises 12 residues.

The chain has TRBV15 and TRBJ2-7, with TRBD1 matching over 7 bases. The germline V gene encodes CDR1 LNHNV and CDR2 YYDKDF (reference sequence). Trimming took 5 bases from V and 3 from J; bases not matched to a gene: 19. This CDR3 is built from 18 residues. The CDR3 nucleotides read TGTGCCACCAGCGGCCGGGACAGCTCAAGAGATTTGATCTACGAGCAGTACTTC. Amino acid sequence: CATSGRDSSRDLIYEQYF.

This clonotype was seen at least ten times. The chain is built from TRBV20-1 and TRBJ2-1; possible D gene TRBD1, 6 bases. Germline loops: CDR1 DFQATT, CDR2 SNEGSKA (reference sequence). V shed 5 bases and J shed 3 bases, with 14 bases lying between them. This CDR3 has 14 amino acids. The CDR3 DNA follows: TGCAGTGCTCAGGACAGACGGTTCTACAATGAGCAGTTCTTC. This translates into CSAQDRRFYNEQFF.

This chain uses TRBV5-6 with TRBJ2-5; 10 bases map to TRBD2. Trimming took 3 bases from V and 6 from J; bases not matched to a gene: 14. Germline-derived CDR1 and CDR2 are SGHDT and YYEEEE. CDR3 size: 17 residues. CDR3 bases: TGTGCCAGCAGCTATCACAGCGGGGGGGCCGCGGGAAAGACCCAGTACTTC. Translating gives CASSYHSGGAAGKTQYF.

This clonotype was counted many times. V usage is TRBV12-3 or TRBV12-4 and J usage is TRBJ2-7; no reliable D call. The V end lost 7 bases, the J end lost 6 bases, and 16 bases lay between the germline ends. The CDR3 has 13 residues. The CDR3 nucleotides read TGTGCCAGCAACTCCGATTTGGTGGGCGAGCAGTACTTC. As protein: CASNSDLVGEQYF.